The rows below give T cell receptor beta chains drawn from one sample of a study of spatial heterogeneity in lung cancer. Using its own MiXCR run on the 5' RACE reads, TCRdb lists one record per CDR3 protein. The sample shows 60,000 or so distinct CDR3 sequences, roughly 6.6% of them seen only once. This sample comprised PBMCs, obtained at surgery. These receptors originate from a female donor with early-stage non-small cell lung cancer. Each CDR3 is given with its conserved first and last residue. D genes are given only for firm matches. A row's size may be missing; if present it is once, few, many or a size class.

v_gene	d_gene	abundance	j_gene	CDR3aa	CDR3nt
TRBV4-2	TRBD1	NA	TRBJ2-3	CASSQEPDRGGLDTQYF	TGTGCCAGCAGCCAAGAACCGGACAGGGGGGGCTTAGATACGCAGTATTTT
TRBV3-1	NA	many	TRBJ2-2	CASSQAGPGTGELFF	TGTGCCAGCAGCCAAGCAGGTCCGGGAACCGGGGAGCTGTTTTTT
TRBV20-1	TRBD1	few	TRBJ1-6	CSARRGQASSYNSPLHF	TGCAGTGCTAGGCGGGGACAGGCTAGCTCCTATAATTCACCCCTCCACTTT
TRBV12-3/TRBV12-4	TRBD1	NA	TRBJ1-6	CASTRQGASPLHF	TGTGCCAGCACCCGACAGGGGGCTTCACCCCTCCACTTT
TRBV6-1	NA	NA	TRBJ1-2	CASSESYYGYTF	TGTGCCAGCAGTGAATCGTACTATGGCTACACCTTC
TRBV6-5	TRBD1	many	TRBJ1-1	CASSHRQGTAFF	TGTGCCAGCAGCCATCGACAGGGGACGGCTTTCTTT
TRBV6-5	TRBD2	many	TRBJ2-2	CASSYPREAGELFF	TGTGCCAGCAGTTACCCCCGGGAGGCCGGGGAGCTGTTTTTT
TRBV7-2	NA	NA	TRBJ2-2	CASSLRWTGELFF	TGTGCCAGCAGCTTACGATGGACCGGGGAGCTGTTTTTT
TRBV6-1	TRBD1	many	TRBJ1-4	CASSWDRPQEKLFF	TGTGCCAGCAGTTGGGACAGGCCCCAGGAAAAACTGTTTTTT
TRBV7-3	TRBD2	many	TRBJ2-3	CASSYFSGRTDTQYF	TGTGCCAGCAGTTACTTTAGCGGGAGAACAGATACGCAGTATTTT
TRBV9	NA	many	TRBJ1-1	CASSPQGTEAFF	TGTGCCAGCAGCCCTCAGGGCACTGAAGCTTTCTTT
TRBV6-5	NA	NA	TRBJ1-1	CASKDGGNTEAFF	TGTGCCAGCAAGGACGGAGGGAACACTGAAGCTTTCTTT
TRBV20-1	TRBD1	NA	TRBJ1-1	CSARDRTGWTEAFF	TGCAGTGCTAGAGATCGGACAGGGTGGACTGAAGCTTTCTTT
TRBV20-1	NA	NA	TRBJ2-7	CSAFTSQVPYEQYF	TGCAGTGCTTTCACTAGCCAGGTCCCCTACGAGCAGTACTTC